The sequence of this T cell receptor (beta chain) was determined in a study of blood T cell repertoires in COVID-19. Study background: COVID-19 samples, acute and convalescent, were from the United States, Italy and Spain.

Profiled with immunoSEQ multiplex PCR; TCRdb holds only in-frame clones, not every one. The repertoire holds more than 45,000 clones, with approximately 83% as singletons. Trimming cost V 4 bases and J 12 bases, with 16 bases left between them. Germline-derived CDR1 and CDR2 are SGHNT and YYREEE (reference sequence). The CDR3 is 13 amino acids. The V gene is TRBV5-4, the J gene TRBJ1-4; D perhaps matches TRBD1 (5 bases). The sequencing input was peripheral blood. The clonotype was recovered from a woman of 80 years or more with acute or convalescent COVID-19. The CDR3 is CASSTAQGRELFF. CDR3 coding DNA: TGTGCCAGCAGCACCGCGCAGGGTAGGGAACTGTTTTTT.